Below are 17 T cell receptor beta chains sequenced from a single sample in a study of T cell repertoires and HLA-DP antigens. Using immunoSEQ multiplex PCR, the repertoire was profiled, and TCRdb retains in-frame clones only, with some absent. Of about 73,000 clones listed, just under 80% were seen once; the top ten hold 1.6%. These receptors' antigens are unknown. Material: CD4+ T cells from PBMCs. These TCRs come from a man in his 60s in good health and CMV-seronegative.

The chain joins TRBV19 to TRBJ2-4, with 8 bases aligning to TRBD1. The junction had 5 bases not matched to a gene; V was cut back by 6 bases and J by 1 base. Germline assignment: CDR1 LNHDA and CDR2 SQIVND (reference sequence). There are 15 residues in the CDR3. The CDR3 here is CASRKDRVAKNIQYF. The CDR3 DNA sequence: TGTGCCAGTAGGAAGGACAGGGTCGCCAAAAACATTCAGTACTTC.

This chain's CDR3 is CASSTDRGNTIYF. As DNA, the CDR3 is TGTGCCAGCAGCACCGACAGGGGAAACACCATATATTTT. This chain uses TRBV7-6 with TRBJ1-3; perhaps TRBD1 as D (6 bases). The CDR3 length is 13 residues. Trimming removed 5 bases at V and 4 bases at J, with 9 bases between. Germline CDR1 is SGHVS and CDR2 is FNYEAQ.

V and J are TRBV5-4 and TRBJ1-3; weak D call: TRBD1 (6 bases). CDR3 length: 14 residues. Deletions cut 5 bases from V and 0 bases from J, with 9 bases between. The germline V gene encodes CDR1 SGHNT and CDR2 YYREEE (reference sequence). The CDR3 here is CASRQGNSGNTIYF. CDR3 coding DNA: TGTGCCAGCAGACAGGGAAACTCTGGAAACACCATATATTTT.

This chain links TRBV7-8 with TRBJ1-1, with 8 bases aligning to TRBD1. CDR1 SGHVS and CDR2 FQNEAQ come from the germline V gene. The CDR3 length is 15 residues. V was clipped by 5 bases and J by 0 bases; unmatched bases: 5. In nucleotides, the CDR3 is TGTGCCAGCAGCCGACAGGGGCGAGTGAACACTGAAGCTTTCTTT. Its translation: CASSRQGRVNTEAFF.

The rearrangement uses TRBV7-2 and TRBJ2-1, with TRBD2 identical over 9 bases. The CDR3 has 14 residues. Germline CDR1 reads SGHTA; CDR2 reads FQGNSA. V trimming: 3 bases; J trimming: 6 bases; junction bases outside the gene matches: 3. The CDR3 is CASSFSGGSNEQFF. CDR3 DNA: TGTGCCAGCAGCTTCAGCGGGGGGTCCAATGAGCAGTTCTTC.

V usage is TRBV7-2 and J usage is TRBJ2-2, with 7 nucleotides matching TRBD1. Germline V gives CDR1 SGHTA, CDR2 FQGNSA. The CDR3 extends over 14 amino acids. V trimming: 3 bases; J trimming: 3 bases; junction bases outside the gene matches: 1. The CDR3 DNA follows: TGTGCCAGCAGCTTGGACAGGTACACCGGGGAGCTGTTTTTT. Encoded protein: CASSLDRYTGELFF.

This chain joins TRBV7-2 and TRBJ2-1, with 10 positions matching TRBD2. The CDR3 spans 15 residues. V lost 5 bases and J lost 8; bases outside the gene matches: 9. Germline CDR1 SGHTA, CDR2 FQGNSA. The CDR3 reads CASSPGLAISHEQFF. CDR3 DNA sequence: TGTGCCAGCAGCCCGGGACTAGCGATTTCCCATGAGCAGTTCTTC.

The CDR3 protein is CASSLEGAIDTGELFF. CDR3 sequence (DNA): TGCGCCAGCAGCTTGGAGGGTGCAATAGACACCGGGGAGCTGTTTTTT. The chain joins TRBV5-1 to TRBJ2-2; D gene uncertain. V was clipped by 0 bases and J by 3 bases, with 12 bases between them. This CDR3 comprises 16 residues. The germline CDR1 and CDR2 sequences are SGHRS and YFSETQ.

The rearrangement joins TRBV4-3 to TRBJ1-6; weak D call: TRBD1 (5 bases). The germline CDR1 and CDR2 sequences are LGHNA and YSLEER. The CDR3 length is 16 residues. Trimming cost V 4 bases and J 5 bases, with 15 bases left between them. CDR3 DNA sequence: TGCGCCAGCAGCCCCGGGAGGGGAGTGGATAATTCACCCCTCCACTTT. Translation gives CASSPGRGVDNSPLHF.

The chain recombines TRBV25-1 with TRBJ1-4; D is unresolved. V was trimmed by 2 bases and J by 4 bases, leaving 8 bases between them. Germline CDR1 MGHDK, CDR2 SYGVNS. The CDR3 has 14 residues. CDR3 DNA sequence: TGTGCCAGCAGTGAAGTCGGAGGTAATGAAAAACTGTTTTTT. Residues: CASSEVGGNEKLFF.

The genes are TRBV19 and TRBJ1-1; D remains unclear. The CDR3 covers 14 residues. Trimming took 5 bases from V and 0 from J, leaving 10 bases between them. Looked up from germline, CDR1 is LNHDA and CDR2 is SQIVND (reference sequence). The CDR3 DNA sequence: TGTGCCAGTAGTCCTCAGGCGATGAACACTGAAGCTTTCTTT. This sequence encodes CASSPQAMNTEAFF.

The V gene is TRBV10-2, the J gene TRBJ1-6; the D is unclear. This CDR3 spans 11 amino acids. The germline CDR1 and CDR2 sequences are WSHSY and SAAADI. With 5 bases removed from V and 14 bases from J, the gap between germline ends came to 10 bases. This CDR3 reads CASSPPGTLHF. The DNA for the CDR3 is TGCGCCAGCAGTCCTCCGGGCACCCTCCACTTT.

This rearrangement joins TRBV9 to TRBJ2-1; D may be TRBD2 (5 bases). V was trimmed by 4 bases and J by 10 bases, leaving 21 bases between them. CDR1 is SGDLS, CDR2 YYNGEE, per germline. The CDR3 length is 15 residues. CDR3 protein: CASSRRASQTDEQFF. CDR3 nucleotide sequence: TGTGCCAGCAGCAGGCGGGCTAGCCAAACAGACGAGCAGTTCTTC.

The genes are TRBV4-3 and TRBJ2-3; unclear D gene. CDR3 length equals 16 residues. Per germline, CDR1 LGHNA and CDR2 YSLEER. The V gene lost 0 bases and the J gene lost 5 bases, with 15 bases spanning the gap. The CDR3 reads CASSQESEGFQDTQYF. CDR3 DNA sequence: TGCGCCAGCAGCCAAGAAAGTGAAGGTTTTCAAGATACGCAGTATTTT.

The rearrangement joins TRBV30 to TRBJ2-7; possibly TRBD1 or TRBD2 for D (5 bases each). Trimming took 3 bases from V and 0 from J, leaving 12 bases between them. CDR1 GTSNPN and CDR2 SVGIG come from the germline V gene (reference sequence). This CDR3 region has 14 residues. The CDR3 sequence: CAWRRGRSSYEQYF. CDR3 bases: TGTGCCTGGAGAAGGGGACGCAGCTCCTACGAGCAGTACTTC.

The rearrangement joins TRBV18 to TRBJ2-5; D may be TRBD2 (6 bases). The V end was cut by 3 bases, the J end by 2 bases, with 10 bases between. The length of the CDR3 is 14 residues. CDR1 and CDR2 (germline): KGHSH, LQKENI. CDR3 nucleotide sequence: TGTGCCAGCTCACCGTGGACTACACAAGAGACCCAGTACTTC. Translation gives CASSPWTTQETQYF.

The chain uses TRBV7-2 and TRBJ2-3, with 7 bases identical to TRBD1. Germline CDR1 SGHTA, CDR2 FQGNSA. The CDR3 consists of 16 residues. Germline trimming cut 5 bases from V and 5 bases from J; bases unmatched to any gene: 13. The CDR3 reads CASSRGGRGLEDTQYF. The CDR3 DNA sequence: TGTGCCAGCAGCCGAGGGGGCAGGGGGTTGGAAGATACGCAGTATTTT.